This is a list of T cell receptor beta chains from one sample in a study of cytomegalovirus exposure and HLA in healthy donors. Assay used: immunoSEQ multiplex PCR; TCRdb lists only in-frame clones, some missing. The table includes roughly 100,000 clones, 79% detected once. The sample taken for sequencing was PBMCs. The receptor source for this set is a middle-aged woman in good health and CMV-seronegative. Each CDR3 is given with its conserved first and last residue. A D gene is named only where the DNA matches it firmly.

CDR3: CASSLQGLGQPQHF; DNA: TGTGCCAGCAGTTTACAGGGTCTGGGTCAGCCCCAGCATTTT; D: -; J: TRBJ1-5; V: TRBV6-1
CDR3: CASSLEDRNTEAFF; DNA: TGTGCCAGCAGCTTGGAAGATAGGAACACTGAAGCTTTCTTT; D: -; J: TRBJ1-1; V: TRBV5-5
CDR3: CASSYSSGDPHEQFF; DNA: TGTGCCAGCAGTTACTCAAGCGGGGACCCACATGAGCAGTTCTTC; D: TRBD2; J: TRBJ2-1; V: TRBV6-5
CDR3: CASSLTGYGYTF; DNA: TGTGCCAGCAGCTTGACAGGGTATGGCTACACCTTC; D: TRBD1; J: TRBJ1-2; V: TRBV7-2
CDR3: CASTRAGSGYGYTF; DNA: TGTGCCAGCACGCGCGCCGGTTCGGGATATGGCTACACCTTC; D: -; J: TRBJ1-2; V: TRBV19
CDR3: CASSRAGTGRPEAFF; DNA: TGTGCCAGCAGCCGGGCCGGGACAGGGAGACCTGAAGCTTTCTTT; D: TRBD1; J: TRBJ1-1; V: TRBV13
CDR3: CASSPGGTEETQYF; DNA: TGTGCCAGCAGCCCGGGAGGAACGGAGGAGACCCAGTACTTC; D: TRBD2; J: TRBJ2-5; V: TRBV5-1
CDR3: CASSLSRLGTDTQYF; DNA: TGCGCCAGCAGCCTCTCTAGGCTGGGCACAGATACGCAGTATTTT; D: -; J: TRBJ2-3; V: TRBV4-3
CDR3: CASSQGTNEKLFF; DNA: TGCGCCAGCAGCCAGGGGACTAATGAAAAACTGTTTTTT; D: -; J: TRBJ1-4; V: TRBV5-1
CDR3: CASSYGDRMQYF; DNA: TGTGCCAGCAGCTATGGGGACAGAATGCAGTACTTC; D: TRBD1; J: TRBJ2-7; V: TRBV7-2
CDR3: CASSILRTGDQPQHF; DNA: TGTGCCAGTAGTATACTGCGCACAGGGGACCAGCCCCAGCATTTT; D: TRBD1; J: TRBJ1-5; V: TRBV19
CDR3: CASSLGGGGGNTEAFF; DNA: TGTGCCAGCAGTTTGGGGGGAGGGGGGGGGAACACTGAAGCTTTCTTT; D: -; J: TRBJ1-1; V: TRBV28
CDR3: CASSEDRVGNEQFF; DNA: TGTGCCAGCAGTGAAGACAGGGTAGGGAATGAGCAGTTCTTC; D: -; J: TRBJ2-1; V: TRBV2
CDR3: CASSSTDRLAGLYEQYF; DNA: TGTGCCAGCAGCTCCACAGACCGACTAGCGGGACTCTACGAGCAGTACTTC; D: TRBD2; J: TRBJ2-7; V: TRBV5-6
CDR3: CASSPTRLSYNEQFF; DNA: TGTGCCAGCAGCCCAACCAGACTATCCTACAATGAGCAGTTCTTC; D: -; J: TRBJ2-1; V: TRBV7-2